This T cell receptor beta chain emerged from a study of blood T cell repertoires in COVID-19. The CDR3 runs 15 residues. V was trimmed by 0 bases and J by 5 bases, leaving 13 bases between them. Looked up from germline, CDR1 is MGHRA and CDR2 is YSYEKL. The protocol was immunoSEQ multiplex PCR, while the TCRdb copy is restricted to in-frame clones and leaves out a portion. There are over 150,000 clones in the sample; approximately 80% occur only once, and approximately 2.9% lies in the top ten. The gene calls are TRBV4-1 and TRBJ1-1; perhaps TRBD1 as D (6 bases). Sample: peripheral blood. The receptor was derived from a woman aged 60-75 years with acute or convalescent COVID-19. The CDR3, as DNA: TGCGCCAGCAGCCAAGACCCAAGAACAGGGACTGAAGCTTTCTTT. Its protein is CASSQDPRTGTEAFF.